This record looks at one TCR beta chain sequence and its context. This clone was seen once. Its specific antigen is unknown. Base qualities are missing; no much larger clone stands one base away. Libraries were built with the immunoSEQ multiplex PCR assay. TCRdb carries this immuneACCESS record with in-frame sequences only. Its versions omit some clonotypes, under half of them owing to an unresolved V gene in the studies checked, with the rest unexplained. The sample table lists approximately 160,000 clones, approximately 94% of them with a count of one. 1.3% to 1.5% of the sample is held by the ten biggest clonotypes. The CDR3 starts with the cysteine, ends with the phenylalanine, and has 15 residues. Just the 45-base CDR3 DNA is kept, in frame starting at base 1. Trimming takes 4 bases off V and 3 bases off J; junction bases not matched to a gene: 8. CDR1 SGHRS and CDR2 YFSETQ are derived from the germline V gene.

The data stem from a study of control samples from healthy donors and cancer patients (TCRdb year 2020). This TCR was sampled from a woman younger than 30 in good health. Sequenced input: blood. The rearrangement joined TRBV5-1 to TRBJ2-5; the junction holds 8 bases that match TRBD2. The CDR3 protein: CASSRGGDGEETQYF. The nucleotides are TGCGCCAGCAGCCGGGGGGGGGACGGAGAAGAGACCCAGTACTTC.